The sequence of this T cell receptor (beta chain) was determined in a study of technical replicates of blood from a handful of donors. Germline V gene lookup returns CDR1 MNHEY and CDR2 SVGAGI. V lost 5 bases to trimming and J lost 0 bases; unmatched junction nucleotides: 4. The CDR3 runs 15 residues. Assay used: immunoSEQ multiplex PCR; TCRdb lists only in-frame clones, some missing. This table holds 98,000 or so clones, around 96% found once. This TCR derives from a human donor in good health. The chain is built from TRBV6-5 and TRBJ2-1, with 7 bases identical to TRBD2. Sequencing was done on a sample of T cells isolated from PBMCs. The CDR3 region has the DNA TGTGCCAGCAGTCCAAGCGGGGCCTCCTACAATGAGCAGTTCTTC. Translation: CASSPSGASYNEQFF.